The sequence of this T cell receptor beta chain was determined in a study of shared clonotypes between healthy human individuals (TCRdb year 2020). Background for the entire study: The cohort included three men and a couple of women between 18 and 49 years of age. For each donor, CD4 naive and CD4 memory were each run on three plates, CD8 naive on two plates, and CD8 memory on one plate. Different laboratories and diverse techniques were used to prepare libraries and sequence TCR repertoires, to increase sequencing depth and limit assay-specific biases. To estimate repertoire size and how much clonotype sharing occurs between individuals, the study deeply sequenced the blood TCR repertoires of 5 or 6 healthy adults. Per donor, leukapheresis produced somewhere between about 0.85 and 10 billion PBMCs.

The donors were healthy, HIV-negative adults with no recently reported acute infections or vaccinations. Every donor was a Caucasian adult living in Nashville, Tennessee, USA. CD8 memory samples were composed of magnetically selected CD45RO+ cells combined with CCR7-negative CD45RA+ effector memory (TemRA) cells. Blood was obtained by leukapheresis, after which PBMCs were separated by Ficoll-Histopaque density gradient centrifugation and cryopreserved in liquid nitrogen vapor phase. Analytical flow cytometry was used to check the purity and quantity of every magnetically sorted T cell population. Each sorted fraction had its genomic DNA isolated and then quantified by UV absorbance on a Nanodrop 2000c. TCR CDR3 regions were amplified from genomic DNA by multiplex PCR using the deep immunoSEQ assay. Genomic DNA extracted from each cell subset was distributed evenly over all wells of several immunoSEQ 96-well plates, and each plate served as one replicate. Each replicate PCR for sorted subsets received about 200 ng genomic DNA, equal to about 30,000 T cell genomes. Purified libraries were quantified with a Qubit 3.0 fluorometer, sized on a Bioanalyzer 2100, and re-quantified with the KAPA Library Quantification kit. Each immunoSEQ 96-well plate was sequenced on its own single-read 150-cycle Illumina NextSeq 550 flow cell. The study's processing was this. Because the immunoSEQ output included only junctional sequences and no quality scores, the filtering could not be the same as the filtering used for full-length reads. Sequences were annotated with PyIR, a Python wrapper for IgBLAST v1.9, and V/J genes and CDR3 were assigned using IMGT germline references. Reads were filtered out if the reads had weak V/J assignments (E-value above 1e-6), no CDR3, stop codons, out-of-frame junctions, or ambiguous translated residues. V3J clonotypes were defined by identical inferred V gene, J gene, and CDR3 amino acid sequence. Percentage overlap between repertoires was computed as shared unique clonotypes divided by the size of the smaller repertoire. RTK rarefaction, the Chao1 estimator, and Recon v2.1 estimates of unobserved clonotypes were used to assess repertoire richness. OLGA was used to compute generation probabilities for all TCRbeta clonotypes that the gDNA method yielded from a handful of donors. In TCRdb, the immuneACCESS table is reduced to in-frame sequences with V and J assigned. These tables do not hold every clone; where another copy was compared, an unresolved V gene accounts for under half, and the others remain unexplained. V, J and clone size reflect that table, while D and trimming were determined from the DNA. The sample includes about 690,000 clones, with about 92% observed a single time. The ten largest clones capture about 33% of the sample.

Deletion took 5 bases off V and 3 bases off J, with a span of 17 bases between the germline ends. The CDR3 spans 15 residues, from the cysteine through the phenylalanine. CDR3 DNA is the only sequence kept; it has 45 bases, read in frame from the first base. From the germline V gene, CDR1 is SGHTA and CDR2 is FQGTGA. Worth noting for this clone: Its antigen remains undetermined. Per-nucleotide qualities are absent, and no much larger clonotype sits a single base away.

What the study reported, not specific to this receptor: Sampling was limited to blood, and TCR repertoires in tissue likely differ from TCR repertoires in blood. Naive subsets generally had larger estimated clonotype richness than memory subsets did. Across a handful of donors, about 5% of naive CD4, 3% to 4% of naive CD8, approximately 2.5% of memory CD4, and about 0.44% of memory CD8 clonotypes were shared. The genetic and exposure-history diversity represented was limited by the small number of donors. Incomplete sequencing was indicated by rarefaction of sorted-subset datasets, despite the large sequencing depth. Pairwise subsampling led to the expectation that sequencing depth would affect the degree of clonotype sharing among donors. Higher generation probabilities were observed for clonotypes shared by all four sorted-subset donors than for non-shared clonotypes.

The source is a man between 18 and 35 years old in good health. Some clones in this sample may be carry-over from other donors' samples. The chain was built from TRBV7-3 and TRBJ2-7; the best D guess is TRBD2, with 6 bases matching. Sequencing was performed on memory CD8+ T cells from PBMCs. The cell subset or site label corresponds to: CD45RO+ cells pooled with CCR7-negative TemRA cells. The nucleotides read TGTGCCAGCAGCCCCGGGACTCTAGGGTTCTACGAGCAGTACTTC. The translation is CASSPGTLGFYEQYF. Extended through the reference TRBV7-3 and TRBJ2-7 proteins, this CDR3 yields the full variable domain: GAGVSQTPSNKVTEKGKYVELRCDPISGHTALYWYRQSLGQGPEFLIYFQGTGAADDSGLPNDRFFAVRPEGSVSTLKIQRTERGDSAVYLCASSPGTLGFYEQYFGPGTRLTVT.